A single sample gave rise to the 23 T cell receptor delta chains below, sequenced in a study of γδ T cells in repeated Plasmodium falciparum infection. Vgamma9/Vdelta2+ and Vdelta2-negative gammadelta T cells were flow-sorted from PBMC for bulk sequencing. TCRdb re-called clones from the multiplex PCR reads via CATT. This table has about 51,000 delta-chain clones, approximately 2% appearing once. Sequencing was done on a sample of gamma-delta T cells from blood. The source of these receptors is a pool of human donors (malaria-infected and uninfected, not separated).

Comment on this clone: A far larger clone is one base from this, pointing to a likely read error. Additional DNA sequences in this sample encode the identical CDR3. V usage is TRDV3 and J usage is TRDJ1; weak D call: TRDD3 (6 bases). No J segment appears in TCRdb, so it was assigned here by matching the sequence to germline. The CDR3 runs 13 residues. CDR1 TVYSNPD and CDR2 GDNSRS come from the germline V gene (reference sequence). Trimming stripped 4 bases from V and 4 bases from J, with 16 bases between. The CDR3 bases are TGTGCCTCTGGGGACACCCGGGTCGATAAACTCATCTTT. Its translation: CASGDTRVDKLIF.

About this clone: This probably arose from a read error, given a far larger clone one base away. Other DNA sequences of this sample code for an identical CDR3. The V call is TRDV1, the J call TRDJ1, with D maybe TRDD2 (5 bases). Germline V gene sequence: CDR1 TSWWSYY, CDR2 QGS. The CDR3 runs 13 residues. The CDR3 coding sequence is TGCGCTCTTGGGTCCCCCTTCTCCGATAAACTCATCTTT. Protein: CALGSPFSDKLIF.

This clone was seen ten or more times. The V gene is TRDV1, the J gene TRDJ1; 9 bases are a match to TRDD2. V lost 0 bases and J lost 1; bases outside the gene matches: 21. The germline V gene encodes CDR1 TSWWSYY and CDR2 QGS. The CDR3 has 22 residues. CDR3 sequence (DNA): TGTGCTCTTGGGGAACTTTGGCCTTCCTTCCTACTGGGGTTCCCCGGCACCGATAAACTCATCTTT. It is translated as CALGELWPSFLLGFPGTDKLIF.

A few counts support this clone. The amino acid sequence in TCRdb belongs to a much larger clone and departs from this DNA's translation at residue 9, likely a sequencing read error; the sequence shown is translated from the DNA. This chain links TRDV1 with TRDJ1, with TRDD3 matching over 13 bases. Because TCRdb records no J gene, it was assigned here through a match of the DNA to germline. This CDR3 spans 24 amino acids. V was pared by 2 bases and J by 4 bases, with 28 bases of the junction left unmatched. In germline, CDR1 is TSWWSYY, CDR2 QGS. Here the CDR3 DNA reads TGTGCTCTTGGGGAAGTCCCCTCCTCCCTACTCCCTTTACTGGGGGATACGCTGGGCGATAAACTCATCTTT. Its protein product is CALGEVPSSLLPLLGDTLGDKLIF.

This clone was seen at least ten times. Translating this DNA gives a protein that differs at residue 13 from the TCRdb one, which belongs to a much larger clone; a read error is likely, and the protein shown is this translation. J is TRDJ1 and V is TRDV1, with 8 bases lining up with TRDD3. V was pared by 1 base and J by 3 bases, with 13 bases of the junction left unmatched. The CDR3 extends over 18 amino acids. CDR1 and CDR2 (germline): TSWWSYY, QGS. The CDR3 loop reads CALGERGAGILGADKLIF. CDR3 nucleotide sequence: TGTGCTCTTGGGGAACGTGGAGCGGGGATACTGGGTGCCGATAAACTCATCTTT.

On this clone itself: TCRdb lists the protein of a much larger clone for this DNA, which differs at residue 14, so this is likely a read error; the protein given here is translated from the DNA itself. The V gene is TRDV1, the J gene TRDJ1; 7 positions agree with TRDD3. No J segment appears in TCRdb, so it was assigned here by matching the sequence to germline. V gave up 2 bases and J gave up 0 bases; unmatched junction bases: 18. CDR1 and CDR2 from the germline V gene are TSWWSYY and QGS. The CDR3 covers 20 residues. CDR3 region: CALGESAYLILGIHTDKLIF. CDR3 bases: TGTGCTCTTGGGGAATCGGCCTACCTTATACTGGGGATCCACACCGATAAACTCATCTTT.

This clone was observed at least ten times. A read error likely explains this, since a far larger clone differs by one base. In the same sample, other DNA sequences code for this CDR3. The chain has TRDV1 and TRDJ1, with D perhaps given as TRDD2 or TRDD3 (8 bases each). In germline, CDR1 is TSWWSYY, CDR2 QGS. The length of the CDR3 is 21 residues. The CDR3 loop is CALGFLPLSYWGLRYTDKLIF. The CDR3, as DNA: TGTGCCCTTGGCTTCCTACCCCTGTCGTACTGGGGGCTCCGGTACACCGATAAACTCATCTTT.

Of note for this clone: The protein held in TCRdb is that of a much larger clone and does not match this DNA's translation at residue 9, likely because of a read error; the protein shown is translated from the DNA. This sequence joins TRDV1 and TRDJ1; 7 bases match TRDD3. The J gene comes from matching the DNA to germline here; TCRdb lacks it. Germline assignment: CDR1 TSWWSYY and CDR2 QGS. This CDR3 has 22 amino acids. V shed 4 bases and J 0 bases; nucleotides not matched to a gene: 26. The CDR3 DNA reads as TGTGCTCTTGGGGCCCTCGGAGGCCTCCTAACGTGGGGGAAGCCTTACACCGATAAACTCATCTTT. Residues: CALGALGGLLTWGKPYTDKLIF.

This clone has only a few counts. A far larger clone differs by one base, so this is likely a read error. Other DNA sequences in this sample translate to the same CDR3. The V call is TRDV2, the J call TRDJ1, with 7 bases fitting TRDD3. TCRdb leaves out the J gene; it was filled in here by matching the DNA to germline. Germline V gene data show CDR1 as GEAIGNYY and CDR2 as EKD. The CDR3 is made up of 23 amino acids. Trimming at V came to 0 bases and at J to 0 bases, leaving 27 bases not matched to a gene. CDR3 residues: CACDTLPTPGGRGRPTNTDKLIF. The CDR3 bases are TGTGCCTGTGACACCCTCCCGACTCCTGGGGGTCGCGGCCGGCCGACCAACACCGATAAACTCATCTTT.

Details on this clone: TCRdb records a much larger clone's protein for this DNA, with a difference at residue 3 that likely arises from a read error; the protein given is the translation of the DNA. This chain uses TRDV1 with TRDJ1, with 10 positions matching TRDD3. The CDR3 contains 20 residues. CDR1 is TSWWSYY and CDR2 is QGS in the germline V gene. In DNA, the CDR3 is TGTGCTATTGGGGAACTAGACTTATACTGGGGGATCTTTTGGGCCGATAAACTCATCTTT. As protein: CAIGELDLYWGIFWADKLIF.

At least ten counts were recorded for this clone. The chain joins TRDV1 to TRDJ1, with D perhaps TRDD2 (6 bases). The J gene, absent from TCRdb, was called here by matching the DNA to germline. Trimming took 1 base from V and 6 from J, leaving 18 bases between them. The length of the CDR3 is 16 residues. From germline, CDR1 is TSWWSYY and CDR2 QGS. CDR3 DNA: TGTGCTCTTGGGGAACGAGGGCCTTACTTCCTGCATAAACTCATCTTT. Its translation is CALGERGPYFLHKLIF.

This clone has at least ten counts. The V and J genes are TRDV1 and TRDJ2; TRDD3 matches 9 bases. Germline trimming cut 0 bases from V and 6 bases from J; bases unmatched to any gene: 29. Looked up from germline, CDR1 is TSWWSYY and CDR2 is QGS. This CDR3 contains 24 residues. CDR3 coding DNA: TGTGCTCTTGGGGAACTAGTGTATGCCTGGATCTCCTGGGGGATTTATAATAAGGCAGCACAACTCTTCTTT. Its translation is CALGELVYAWISWGIYNKAAQLFF.

The sample holds many counts of this clone. The translation of this DNA and the TCRdb protein of a much larger clone differ at residue 18, probably owing to a read error; the protein shown here is translated from the DNA. The chain recombines TRDV2 with TRDJ1; 8 bases are a match to TRDD3. The CDR3 runs to 19 residues. In germline, CDR1 is GEAIGNYY, CDR2 EKD. CDR3 coding DNA: TGTGCCTGTGACACTTTGAGAACTGGGGGCCTTCATTACACCGATAAACTCACCTTT. It translates to CACDTLRTGGLHYTDKLTF.

This clone was counted at least ten times. Since a far larger clone is one base different, this is likely a read error. At the DNA level, this CDR3 is encoded by other sequences in the same sample as well. This chain connects TRDV2 to TRDJ1; 11 bases line up with TRDD3. The CDR3 length is 19 residues. Germline CDR1 GEAIGNYY, CDR2 EKD. CDR3 in DNA: TGTGCCTGCGACACCGTTTCTGGGGGATACTCCGGGTACACCGATAAACTCATCTTT. It specifies CACDTVSGGYSGYTDKLIF.

This clone has a handful of counts. The TCRdb protein, from a much larger clone, departs from this DNA's translation at residue 8, likely by read error; the protein shown derives from the DNA. J is TRDJ1 and V is TRDV2; 9 positions match TRDD3. TCRdb is silent on the J gene; assignment here came from matching the DNA to germline. The V gene's germline CDR1 is GEAIGNYY and CDR2 EKD. J gave up 0 bases and V 1 base, and 29 bases lay outside the gene matches. The CDR3 contains 24 residues. The CDR3 loop is CACDTLPRGYADAQPKLYTDKLIF. In nucleotides, the CDR3 is TGTGCCTGTGACACTCTTCCTAGGGGATACGCGGATGCACAACCCAAATTGTACACCGATAAACTCATCTTT.

This clone has just a few counts. A far larger clone is one nucleotide away, so this likely arose from a read error. Other nucleotide sequences in the sample specify the same CDR3. CDR3 nucleotides: TGCGCTCTTGGGGAACTTCTCTGGGGGATACGAAGCAAGTTGGAACTCATCTTT. This encodes CALGELLWGIRSKLELIF. This chain joins TRDV1 and TRDJ1, with TRDD3 identical over 12 bases. No J segment appears in TCRdb, so it was assigned here by matching the sequence to germline. Germline V gene data show CDR1 as TSWWSYY and CDR2 as QGS. The CDR3 has 18 amino acids.

This clone occurred a few times. The protein TCRdb gives is from a much larger clone and does not agree with this DNA's translation at residue 17, likely a read error; the protein shown here comes from the DNA. The chain carries TRDV1 and TRDJ1; the match to TRDD3 covers 7 bases. TCRdb leaves out the J gene; it was filled in here by matching the DNA to germline. Per the germline V gene, CDR1 is TSWWSYY and CDR2 is QGS. CDR3 length: 20 residues. CDR3 nucleotide sequence: TGTGCTCTTGGGGAGCGGCTCCCGTACTGGGGACCTTACCGCACCGATGAACTCATCTTT. This sequence encodes CALGERLPYWGPYRTDELIF.

The table lists this clone with a few counts. It is likely a read error: a sequence one base away is far more abundant. Other DNA sequences from this sample encode an identical CDR3 as well. The V gene is given as TRDV3, and no J gene call is available; the D call in the table, TRDD2, was not verified against the DNA. The CDR3 length is 13 residues. Germline V CDR1 and CDR2: TVYSNPD, GDNSRS (reference sequence). CDR3 in amino acids: CALPLVLTDKLIF. In DNA form, the CDR3 reads TGTGCCCTTCCTCTTGTTCTAACCGATAAACTCATTTTT.

This clone was seen a few times. This likely stems from a read error, as it lies one base from a far larger clone. The sample carries other DNA sequences with the same CDR3. The chain couples TRDV1 to TRDJ1; 9 bases line up with TRDD3. No J segment appears in TCRdb, so it was assigned here by matching the sequence to germline. The germline CDR1 and CDR2 sequences are TSWWSYY and QGS. This CDR3 has 25 residues. V dropped 1 base and J dropped 2; count of bases not matched to a gene: 32. This CDR3 is CALGEPLNTRSDYGGYLGKTDKLIF. The DNA for the CDR3 is TGTGCTCTTGGGGAACCTCTAAATACCCGTTCCGACTACGGGGGATACTTGGGGAAAACCGATAAACTCATCTTT.

This clone occurred a few times. A read error likely explains why the TCRdb protein, taken from a much larger clone, differs from this DNA's translation at residues 9 and 11; the protein shown is translated from the DNA. This chain links TRDV1 with TRDJ2, with TRDD3 matching 8 bases. The J gene, left out of TCRdb, was set here by checking the DNA against germline. Germline assignment: CDR1 TSWWSYY and CDR2 QGS. The CDR3 extends over 23 amino acids. V shed 4 bases, J shed 2 bases, and the junction held 27 bases outside the gene matches. CDR3 residues: CALGAMAFPHYTGGPALTAQLFF. As DNA, the CDR3 is TGTGCTCTTGGGGCGATGGCCTTCCCCCATTACACTGGGGGTCCCGCCTTGACAGCACAACTCTTCTTT.

Regarding this clone: TCRdb's entry gives the protein of a much larger clone, which mismatches this DNA's translation at residue 12, likely from a read error; the protein reported here is translated from the DNA. Here the V gene is TRDV3, but the J gene went uncalled; TRDD3 reflects the table's D call only, with no check against the DNA. The CDR3 is 14 residues long. CDR1 and CDR2 (germline): TVYSNPD, GDNSRS (reference sequence). CDR3 nucleotides: TGTGCCTTTCCTGGGGGCAAGTACACCGATAAACCCATCTTT. Its translation: CAFPGGKYTDKPIF.

The sample holds a few counts of this clone. The protein that TCRdb holds for this DNA derives from a much larger clone and differs from the translated DNA at residue 7, which likely indicates a read error; the protein shown here is translated from the DNA. The chain couples TRDV2 to TRDJ1; 11 positions match TRDD3. TCRdb supplies no J gene; here it was assigned by aligning the nucleotide sequence to germline. Losses at the gene ends were 2 bases for V and 0 bases for J; bases not matched to a gene: 19. This CDR3 is built from 21 residues. Germline CDR1 is GEAIGNYY and CDR2 is EKD. The CDR3 DNA follows: TGTGCCTGTGACAGGCCTCCCCCGTACTGGGGGATAATTCCGTACACCGATAAACTCATCTTT. Translated: CACDRPPPYWGIIPYTDKLIF.

This clone was observed a few times. TCRdb attributes to this sequence the protein of a much larger clone, which differs from the DNA translation at residue 3; a read error is likely, and the protein displayed is translated from the DNA. V usage is TRDV2 and J usage is TRDJ3; 7 bases align to TRDD3. TCRdb carries no J gene annotation; the J gene was assigned here by matching the DNA with germline. The V gene's germline CDR1 is GEAIGNYY and CDR2 EKD. The CDR3 runs to 21 residues. The CDR3 DNA reads TGTGCCCGTGACACGGTACTGGGGTCACCTCCTAGCTCCTGGGACACCCGACAGATGTTTTTC. Protein: CARDTVLGSPPSSWDTRQMFF.